The 24 T cell receptor beta chains below were found in one sample sequenced in a study of Graves' ophthalmopathy and Graves' hyperthyroidism. Amplification from RNA transcripts yielded the TCR beta CDR3 regions. An opening RT-PCR round employed HTBI primers and preceded a second-round multiplex PCR. In TCRdb, the multiplex PCR reads were re-called with MiXCR into one record per CDR3 protein. The sample includes around 1,000,000 distinct CDR3 sequences, around a third of them seen just once. Sequencing input: peripheral blood or thyroid tissue (not recorded which). These TCRs come from an adult man with Graves' hyperthyroidism.

This clonotype was seen a handful of times. The chain links TRBV11-2 to TRBJ2-5, with unresolved D. This CDR3 is built from 16 residues. Trimming removed 1 base from V and 2 bases from J, with 14 bases in between. CDR1 is SGHAT, CDR2 FQNNGV, per germline. CDR3: CASSLGRHAPQETQYF. CDR3 coding DNA: TGTGCCAGCAGCTTAGGCCGACACGCACCTCAAGAGACCCAGTACTTC.

This clonotype was observed many times. The CDR3 reads CASSLLGSSYNSPLHF. The CDR3 nucleotides are TGTGCCAGCAGCTTATTGGGGAGCTCCTATAATTCACCCCTCCACTTT. The chain uses TRBV7-8 and TRBJ1-6, with unresolved D. This CDR3 comprises 16 residues. V was trimmed by 2 bases and J by 0 bases, leaving 8 bases between them. Germline V CDR1 and CDR2: SGHVS, FQNEAQ.

The chain employs TRBV5-5 and TRBJ1-2, with D tentatively TRBD1 (5 bases). There are 13 residues in the CDR3. Germline values: CDR1 SGHKS, CDR2 YYEKEE (reference sequence). Between the trimmed V and J ends, which lost 4 bases and 9 bases, there was a span of 16 bases. CDR3 DNA sequence: TGTGCCAGCAGCATGGTGGCGGGGCAACGCTACACCTTC. Its protein is CASSMVAGQRYTF. The full variable domain, with the rest looked up from reference TRBV5-5 and TRBJ1-2, is DAGVTQSPTHLIKTRGQQVTLRCSPISGHKSVSWYQQVLGQGPQFIFQYYEKEERGRGNFPDRFSARQFPNYSSELNVNALLLGDSALYLCASSMVAGQRYTFGSGTRLTVV.

This clonotype has at least ten counts. The chain employs TRBV12-3 or TRBV12-4 and TRBJ1-5; D possibly corresponds to TRBD1 (5 bases). V lost 3 bases, J lost 5 bases, and 11 bases lay in between. This CDR3 comprises 14 residues. CDR3 sequence (DNA): TGTGCCAGCAGTTTTGGCAGGGATTATCAGCCCCAGCATTTT. This encodes CASSFGRDYQPQHF.

V gene TRBV6-6 combines with J gene TRBJ2-7, with D perhaps TRBD1 (5 bases). Trimming shortened V by 7 bases and J by 3 bases, and 16 bases separated the two germline ends. This CDR3 is 14 amino acids long. Germline loops: CDR1 MNHNY, CDR2 SVGAGI (reference sequence). CDR3 residues: CASTLLPGRYEQYF. DNA of the CDR3: TGTGCCAGCACCCTTCTACCAGGGCGCTACGAGCAGTACTTC.

The rearrangement links TRBV20-1 to TRBJ2-5; perhaps TRBD2 as D (6 bases). V lost 4 bases, J lost 4 bases, and 13 bases lay in between. Germline CDR1 and CDR2: DFQATT and SNEGSKA (reference sequence). The CDR3 covers 13 residues. CDR3: CSAISGTAETQYF. CDR3 coding DNA: TGCAGTGCTATCTCCGGGACTGCAGAGACCCAGTACTTC.

This rearrangement joins TRBV4-1 to TRBJ2-7, with unresolved D. Germline V gives CDR1 MGHRA, CDR2 YSYEKL. V was clipped by 1 base and J by 7 bases, with 14 bases between them. This CDR3 comprises 14 residues. CDR3 sequence reads: CASSQGLLNGEQYF. The CDR3 nucleotides read TGCGCCAGCAGCCAAGGCCTGCTCAATGGGGAGCAGTACTTC.

This clonotype was picked up many times. The genes are TRBV10-3 and TRBJ2-7; 7 bases map to TRBD1. V trimming: 4 bases; J trimming: 5 bases; junction bases outside the gene matches: 5. CDR3 length: 13 amino acids. Germline CDR1 reads ENHRY; CDR2 reads SYGVKD. The CDR3 region has the DNA TGTGCCATCAGTGGAGAACAGGGGAACGAGCAGTACTTC. It specifies CAISGEQGNEQYF.

The V call is TRBV7-9, the J call TRBJ1-4; D gene ambiguous. The CDR3 loop spans 14 amino acids. CDR1 and CDR2 from the germline V gene are SEHNR and FQNEAQ (reference sequence). V was shortened by 2 bases and J by 6 bases, with 10 bases between the two germline ends. The CDR3 nucleotides read TGTGCCAGCAGCTTAAGAGCTAGGGATGAAAAACTGTTTTTT. Its translation is CASSLRARDEKLFF.

Only a few counts were recorded for this clonotype. The rearrangement links TRBV19 to TRBJ2-2; D is ambiguous. This CDR3 is built from 15 residues. Germline V gives CDR1 LNHDA, CDR2 SQIVND (reference sequence). Trimming took 2 bases from V and 1 from J, leaving 8 bases between them. The CDR3 region has the DNA TGTGCCAGTAGTATAAATCACAGGAACACCGGGGAGCTGTTTTTT. Protein sequence: CASSINHRNTGELFF.

This clonotype was picked up many times. The chain uses TRBV7-9 and TRBJ2-7, with TRBD2 identical over 12 bases. Germline lookup yields CDR1 SEHNR and CDR2 FQNEAQ (reference sequence). The trim removed 3 bases at V and 7 bases at J, leaving 4 bases unmatched. The CDR3 is 14 residues long. CDR3 DNA sequence: TGTGCCAGCAGCTTCCCTAGCGGGAGGGGGGAGCAGTACTTC. Amino acid sequence: CASSFPSGRGEQYF. Variable domain in full (rest from reference TRBV7-9 and TRBJ2-7): DTGVSQNPRHKITKRGQNVTFRCDPISEHNRLYWYRQTLGQGPEFLTYFQNEAQLEKSRLLSDRFSAERPKGSFSTLEIQRTEQGDSAMYLCASSFPSGRGEQYFGPGTRLTVT.

This clonotype was detected only a few times. Its ends do not fully match the called genes, so a read error is possible. V and J are TRBV19 and TRBJ2-7; no definite D call. The CDR3 consists of 15 residues. Germline V gene sequence: CDR1 LNHDA, CDR2 SQIVND (reference sequence). The CDR3 nucleotides read TGTGCCAGTAGTTTGGACGGAATAAGTGCCTACGGGCAGTACTTC. Its translation is CASSLDGISAYGQYF. The whole variable domain, filled in from reference TRBV19 and TRBJ2-7, reads DGGITQSPKYLFRKEGQNVTLSCEQNLNHDAMYWYRQDPGQGLRLIYYSQIVNDFQKGDIAEGYSVSREKKESFPLTVTSAQKNPTAFYLCASSLDGISAYGQYFGPGTRLTVT.

As for this clonotype: The junction does not match germline at one end; this may be a read error. This chain links TRBV19 with TRBJ1-1; D remains ambiguous. CDR1 and CDR2 (germline): LNHDA, SQIVND (reference sequence). The CDR3 extends over 14 amino acids. The CDR3 nucleotides are TGTGCCAGTAGTACCTACACGGAATGGACTGAAGCTTCCTTT. Its translation: CASSTYTEWTEASF.

The chain recombines TRBV20-1 with TRBJ1-5; TRBD1 agrees at 7 bases. Germline V gene data show CDR1 as DFQATT and CDR2 as SNEGSKA (reference sequence). V lost 6 bases and J lost 4; bases outside the gene matches: 12. This CDR3 contains 15 residues. This CDR3 is CSALLGDSPNQPQHF. CDR3 bases: TGCAGTGCCCTCCTGGGGGACAGCCCAAATCAGCCCCAGCATTTT.

Only a few counts were recorded for this clonotype. V gene TRBV20-1 combines with J gene TRBJ2-5; 13 positions agree with TRBD2. The junction had 11 bases not matched to a gene; V was cut back by 5 bases and J by 5 bases. This CDR3 has 16 residues. CDR1 is DFQATT and CDR2 is SNEGSKA in the germline V gene (reference sequence). CDR3 loop: CSAPGLAGARSETQYF. The CDR3 nucleotides read TGCAGTGCTCCCGGACTAGCGGGAGCACGAAGTGAGACCCAGTACTTC.

V usage is TRBV7-2 and J usage is TRBJ1-5; TRBD1 aligns across 7 bases. V trimming: 6 bases; J trimming: 7 bases; junction bases outside the gene matches: 6. The CDR3 is 13 residues long. The germline gives CDR1 SGHTA, CDR2 FQGNSA. The CDR3 loop is CASRQGRRQPQHF. The CDR3 DNA reads TGTGCCAGCAGACAGGGGAGACGACAGCCCCAGCATTTT.

Ten or more counts support this clonotype. This chain joins TRBV7-2 and TRBJ1-1; D may be TRBD1 (5 bases). CDR1 SGHTA and CDR2 FQGNSA come from the germline V gene. Trimming took 1 base from V and 7 from J, leaving 16 bases between them. The CDR3 sequence is 15 residues long. Here the CDR3 reads CASSLESYGDREAFF. Here the CDR3 DNA reads TGTGCCAGCAGCTTAGAATCATACGGGGACCGTGAAGCTTTCTTT.

This rearrangement joins TRBV9 to TRBJ1-1, with a tentative D call TRBD1 (5 bases). The germline V gene encodes CDR1 SGDLS and CDR2 YYNGEE. The V and J ends lost 0 bases and 2 bases respectively, with 11 bases between them. The CDR3 has 15 residues. CDR3 residues: CASSVDSGTNTEAFF. As DNA, the CDR3 is TGTGCCAGCAGCGTAGATTCCGGGACCAACACTGAAGCTTTCTTT.

This clonotype was seen at least ten times. The V and J genes are TRBV29-1 and TRBJ2-5; perhaps D is TRBD1 or TRBD2 (6 bases each). The V end lost 6 bases, the J end lost 5 bases, and 19 bases lay between the germline ends. This CDR3 is built from 14 residues. Germline CDR1 SQVTM, CDR2 ANQGSEA. The CDR3 region is CSVDTGDTWETQYF. As DNA, the CDR3 is TGCAGCGTGGACACGGGGGACACCTGGGAGACCCAGTACTTC.

This clonotype has ten or more counts. The J gene is TRBJ2-5, the V gene TRBV12-3 or TRBV12-4; TRBD2 matches 10 bases. Germline trimming cut 2 bases from V and 5 bases from J; bases unmatched to any gene: 5. This CDR3 has 15 amino acids. In DNA form, the CDR3 reads TGTGCCAGCAGTTTATTAGGACTAGCGGTGGAGACCCAGTACTTC. The encoded protein is CASSLLGLAVETQYF.

CDR3 nucleotide sequence: TGTGCCAGCACCTGGGGGGGGCCCGAGCAGTACTTC. This sequence encodes CASTWGGPEQYF. J is TRBJ2-7 and V is TRBV28; tentatively, D is TRBD2 (7 bases). Germline loops: CDR1 MDHEN, CDR2 SYDVKM. CDR3 size: 12 residues. Trimming removed 7 bases from V and 6 bases from J, with 13 bases in between.

This clonotype was detected ten times or more. The chain employs TRBV10-3 and TRBJ1-5, with D perhaps TRBD1 (6 bases). Trimming removed 2 bases from V and 4 bases from J, with 18 bases in between. The CDR3 extends over 17 amino acids. The germline V gene encodes CDR1 ENHRY and CDR2 SYGVKD. CDR3 amino acids: CAISEIFRGQPNQPQHF. CDR3 coding DNA: TGTGCCATCAGTGAGATTTTTAGGGGACAACCTAATCAGCCCCAGCATTTT.

The chain is built from TRBV20-1 and TRBJ2-7; 7 bases map to TRBD2. CDR1 is DFQATT and CDR2 is SNEGSKA in the germline V gene (reference sequence). V gave up 8 bases and J gave up 3 bases; unmatched junction bases: 13. This CDR3 spans 14 amino acids. CDR3 in amino acids: CSFKEPGLNYEQYF. For the CDR3, the DNA is TGCAGTTTTAAAGAGCCGGGACTAAACTACGAGCAGTACTTC.

The rearrangement joins TRBV27 to TRBJ2-7, with a tentative D call TRBD2 (6 bases). With 11 bases removed from V and 1 base from J, the gap between germline ends came to 15 bases. The CDR3 sequence is 13 residues long. Germline CDR1 and CDR2: MNHEY and SMNVEV (reference sequence). The CDR3 is CASRGVQSYEQYF. CDR3 bases: TGTGCCTCCCGCGGGGTGCAATCCTACGAGCAGTACTTC.